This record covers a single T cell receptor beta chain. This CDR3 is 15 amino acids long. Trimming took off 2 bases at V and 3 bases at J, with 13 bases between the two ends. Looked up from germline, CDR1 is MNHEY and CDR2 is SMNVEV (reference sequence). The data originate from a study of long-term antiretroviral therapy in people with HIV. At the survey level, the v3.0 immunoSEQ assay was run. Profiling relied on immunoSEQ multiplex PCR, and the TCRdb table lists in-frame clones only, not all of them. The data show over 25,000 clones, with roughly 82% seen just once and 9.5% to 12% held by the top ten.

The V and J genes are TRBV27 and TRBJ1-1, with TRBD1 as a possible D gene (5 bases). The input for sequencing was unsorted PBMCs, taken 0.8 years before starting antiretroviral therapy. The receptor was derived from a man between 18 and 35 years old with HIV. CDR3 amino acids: CASSLTGFGDTEAFF. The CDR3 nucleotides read TGTGCCAGCAGTTTAACAGGTTTCGGGGACACTGAAGCTTTCTTT.